The 10 T cell receptor beta chains below all came from one sample that was sequenced in a study of shared clonotypes between healthy human individuals. The method was immunoSEQ multiplex PCR; TCRdb's version includes in-frame clones alone and lacks a portion of them. The sample yields roughly 500,000 clones, 81% seen once. The source material was PBMCs. The source is a middle-aged woman in good health. Some clones in this sample may be carry-over from other donors' samples.

On this clone itself: With a far larger clone one base away, a read error is the likely cause. The CDR3 here is CAGSLISGLSYEQYF. The DNA of the CDR3 is TGTGCCGGCAGCTTAATATCTGGTTTATCCTACGAGCAGTACTTC. J is TRBJ2-7 and V is TRBV11-3; D remains ambiguous. CDR3 size: 15 residues. Germline V gene sequence: CDR1 SGHNT, CDR2 YENEEA.

J is TRBJ1-3 and V is TRBV9; D possibly corresponds to TRBD1 (5 bases). V was pared by 6 bases and J by 4 bases, with 11 bases between. The CDR3 runs 13 residues. The germline V gene has CDR1 SGDLS and CDR2 YYNGEE. CDR3 nucleotide sequence: TGTGCCAGCACCCGGGGGAACGGAAACACCATATATTTT. Translated, it gives CASTRGNGNTIYF. The whole variable domain, remainder taken from reference TRBV9 and TRBJ1-3, is DSGVTQTPKHLITATGQRVTLRCSPRSGDLSVYWYQQSLDQGLQFLIQYYNGEERAKGNILERFSAQQFPDLHSELNLSSLELGDSALYFCASTRGNGNTIYFGEGSWLTVV.

This chain connects TRBV29-1 to TRBJ1-3; D unresolved. Germline assignment: CDR1 SQVTM and CDR2 ANQGSEA. The CDR3 loop spans 13 amino acids. V was shortened by 4 bases and J by 4 bases, with 11 bases between the two germline ends. CDR3 loop: CSVGESGGNTIYF. Here the CDR3 DNA reads TGCAGCGTTGGTGAAAGCGGAGGAAACACCATATATTTT.

The rearrangement links TRBV14 to TRBJ2-5, with 8 bases fitting TRBD1. After removal of 0 bases from V and 5 bases from J, the junction contained 11 bases not matched to a gene. Per germline, CDR1 SGHDN and CDR2 FVKESK. This CDR3 spans 17 amino acids. CDR3 bases: TGTGCCAGCAGCCAAGAGGCCTACAGGGGGATTGACGAGACCCAGTACTTC. Translation: CASSQEAYRGIDETQYF.

This clone has just one count. This chain links TRBV30 with TRBJ2-7, with a possible D match to TRBD1 (6 bases). Trimming pared 2 bases from V and 5 bases from J, leaving 10 bases between. The CDR3 length is 12 residues. Per germline, CDR1 GTSNPN and CDR2 SVGIG (reference sequence). The CDR3 bases are TGTGCCTGGAGTAAGGGGGACCACGAGCAGTACTTC. Its translation is CAWSKGDHEQYF. Full variable domain (outside the CDR3, taken from reference TRBV30 and TRBJ2-7): SQTIHQWPATLVQPVGSPLSLECTVEGTSNPNLYWYRQAAGRGLQLLFYSVGIGQISSEVPQNLSASRPQDRQFILSSKKLLLSDSGFYLCAWSKGDHEQYFGPGTRLTVT.

V gene TRBV4-1 combines with J gene TRBJ2-3, with D maybe TRBD2 (6 bases). Germline V lookup: CDR1 MGHRA, CDR2 YSYEKL. The CDR3 extends over 15 amino acids. The ends were cut back, 1 base at V and 0 bases at J, with 8 bases in the middle. The CDR3 spells CASSQVGTSTDTQYF. CDR3 DNA: TGCGCCAGCAGCCAAGTTGGGACTAGCACAGATACGCAGTATTTT.

This rearrangement joins TRBV29-1 to TRBJ1-4, with TRBD1 as a possible D gene (5 bases). This CDR3 comprises 15 residues. The V gene lost 4 bases and the J gene lost 5 bases, with 17 bases spanning the gap. Germline CDR1 and CDR2: SQVTM and ANQGSEA. The chain's CDR3 is CSVGYGRGGNEKLFF. The CDR3 DNA reads as TGCAGCGTTGGATACGGGAGGGGCGGAAATGAAAAACTGTTTTTT. Full variable domain (missing parts from reference TRBV29-1 and TRBJ1-4): SAVISQKPSRDICQRGTSLTIQCQVDSQVTMMFWYRQQPGQSLTLIATANQGSEATYESGFVIDKFPISRPNLTFSTLTVSNMSPEDSSIYLCSVGYGRGGNEKLFFGSGTQLSVL.

J is TRBJ2-7 and V is TRBV11-2; 7 positions match TRBD2. V shed 3 bases and J 6 bases; nucleotides not matched to a gene: 5. The germline V gene has CDR1 SGHAT and CDR2 FQNNGV. The CDR3 sequence is 13 residues long. CDR3 nucleotides: TGTGCCAGCAGCTTTGGGGAGGGAACCGAGCAGTACTTC. It yields the protein CASSFGEGTEQYF.

This clone was observed a few times. This rearrangement joins TRBV11-2 to TRBJ2-6; D ambiguous. The CDR3 spans 16 residues. Between the trimmed V and J ends, which lost 3 bases and 0 bases, there was a span of 9 bases. Per the germline V gene, CDR1 is SGHAT and CDR2 is FQNNGV. The DNA for the CDR3 is TGTGCCAGCAGCTTCCGACGGAACTCTGGGGCCAACGTCCTGACTTTC. It encodes CASSFRRNSGANVLTF. Using reference TRBV11-2 and TRBJ2-6 for the parts outside the CDR3, the full variable domain is EAGVAQSPRYKIIEKRQSVAFWCNPISGHATLYWYQQILGQGPKLLIQFQNNGVVDDSQLPKDRFSAERLKGVDSTLKIQPAKLEDSAVYLCASSFRRNSGANVLTFGAGSRLTVL.

This CDR3 is CASSEQFGQGDGFGYTF. The CDR3 region has the DNA TGTGCCAGCAGTGAACAATTCGGGCAGGGCGACGGTTTTGGCTACACCTTC. This chain uses TRBV2 with TRBJ1-2; D perhaps matches TRBD1 (5 bases). The CDR3 consists of 17 residues. The germline V and J ends were trimmed by 2 bases and 7 bases, with 23 bases remaining between them. Germline lookup yields CDR1 SNHLY and CDR2 FYNNEI. The whole variable domain, remainder taken from reference TRBV2 and TRBJ1-2, is EPEVTQTPSHQVTQMGQEVILRCVPISNHLYFYWYRQILGQKVEFLVSFYNNEISEKSEIFDDQFSVERPDGSNFTLKIRSTKLEDSAMYFCASSEQFGQGDGFGYTFGSGTRLTVV.